The clone carrying this TCR beta chain was seen only once. Profiled with immunoSEQ multiplex PCR; TCRdb holds only in-frame clones, not every one. The sample consists of more than 150,000 clones, roughly four fifths of them appearing once. The data are from a study of blood T cell repertoires in COVID-19. Study-wide context: T cells, B-cell-depleted T cells, or PBMCs supplied cDNA or gDNA.

CDR3 size: 14 residues. Germline-derived CDR1 and CDR2 are MNHEY and SVGEGT. V dropped 5 bases and J dropped 1 base, with 9 bases sitting between them. The material sequenced was peripheral blood. This clonotype was sampled from a woman of 80 years or more with COVID-19, enrolled during active disease. The V gene is TRBV6-2 or TRBV6-3, the J gene TRBJ1-5; no clear D gene. CDR3 bases: TGTGCCAGCAGTGCCGTCAGAAGCAATCAGCCCCAGCATTTT. Translation gives CASSAVRSNQPQHF.